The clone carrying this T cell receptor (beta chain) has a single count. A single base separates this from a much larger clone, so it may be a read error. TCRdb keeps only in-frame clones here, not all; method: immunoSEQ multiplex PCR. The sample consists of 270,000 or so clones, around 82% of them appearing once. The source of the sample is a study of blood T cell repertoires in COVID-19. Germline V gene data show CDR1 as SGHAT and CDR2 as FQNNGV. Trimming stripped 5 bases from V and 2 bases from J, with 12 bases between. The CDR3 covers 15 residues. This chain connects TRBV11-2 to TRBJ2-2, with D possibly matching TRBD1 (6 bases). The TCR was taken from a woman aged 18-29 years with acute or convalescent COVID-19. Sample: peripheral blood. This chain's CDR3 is CASSSRDTNTGELFF. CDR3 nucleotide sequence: TGTGCCAGCAGCAGCCGGGACACCAACACCGGGGAGCTGTTTTTT.